These 2 T cell receptor beta chains were sequenced from one sample in a study of breast tumors, draining lymph nodes, adjacent tissues. Samples came from axillary lymph nodes draining the breast cancer. TCRdb re-analysed the multiplex PCR reads in MiXCR, keeping a single row per CDR3 protein. Found here are 190,000 or so distinct CDR3 sequences, around a third of them singletons; the top ten hold roughly 4%. Specimen: axillary lymph node tissue. Receptor source: a female donor with breast cancer. Some clones in this sample may be carry-over from other donors' samples.

This chain uses TRBV20-1 with TRBJ1-5; TRBD1 is a possible D gene (6 bases). Trimming removed 2 bases at V and 7 bases at J, with 15 bases between. Per germline, CDR1 DFQATT and CDR2 SNEGSKA (reference sequence). CDR3 length equals 14 residues. The DNA for the CDR3 is TGCAGTGCTAGATGGGCGGGGGCTAGGCAGCCCCAGCATTTT. Translating gives CSARWAGARQPQHF.

This clonotype was counted at least ten times. This chain links TRBV7-3 with TRBJ2-5, with D uncertain. Trimming cost V 3 bases and J 5 bases, with 1 base left between them. Per the germline V gene, CDR1 is SGHTA and CDR2 is FQGTGA. The CDR3 spans 10 residues. The CDR3 nucleotides read TGTGCCAGCAGCTTCGAGACCCAGTACTTC. Protein sequence: CASSFETQYF. The full variable domain, its missing parts supplied by reference TRBV7-3 and TRBJ2-5, is GAGVSQTPSNKVTEKGKYVELRCDPISGHTALYWYRQSLGQGPEFLIYFQGTGAADDSGLPNDRFFAVRPEGSVSTLKIQRTERGDSAVYLCASSFETQYFGPGTRLLVL.